These T cell receptor beta chains were read from a single sample in a study of T-cell memory formation after mild COVID-19. TCRdb fed the 5' RACE reads into MiXCR, producing one record per CDR3 protein. The data show about 340,000 distinct CDR3 sequences, with around 15% seen just once and under 25% held by the top ten. The sequencing input was PBMCs or a T cell subset sorted from them (not recorded which). All receptors come from a man aged 18-30 years who had mild COVID-19 (a few samples of this study predate the infection). Cell type and time point are not known. Both conserved end residues are part of each CDR3. Each record gives: V gene, D gene, clone size, J gene, CDR3 protein, CDR3 DNA. D genes are given only for firm matches. Clone size is given for some rows only: seen once, a few or many times, or a class if the clone is expanded.

V: TRBV7-9; D: .; size: many; J: TRBJ2-3; CDR3: CASSSRPTDTQYF; DNA: TGTGCCAGCAGCTCAAGACCCACAGATACGCAGTATTTT
V: TRBV12-3/TRBV12-4; D: .; size: few; J: TRBJ2-2; CDR3: CASSHRALGNTGELFF; DNA: TGTGCCAGCAGCCACAGGGCCCTTGGGAACACCGGGGAGCTGTTTTTT
V: TRBV24-1; D: .; size: .; J: TRBJ2-1; CDR3: CATSDATANNEQFF; DNA: TGTGCCACCAGTGACGCGACAGCAAACAATGAGCAGTTCTTC
V: TRBV6-5; D: .; size: .; J: TRBJ2-5; CDR3: CASSYYGGGETQYF; DNA: TGTGCCAGCAGTTACTACGGAGGGGGTGAGACCCAGTACTTC
V: TRBV5-6; D: .; size: .; J: TRBJ1-4; CDR3: CASSFLDKEKLFF; DNA: TGTGCCAGCAGCTTCCTGGACAAGGAAAAACTGTTTTTT
V: TRBV25-1; D: TRBD1; size: many; J: TRBJ2-1; CDR3: CASSGSGTGGYNEQFF; DNA: TGTGCCAGCAGTGGGTCCGGGACAGGGGGCTACAATGAGCAGTTCTTC
V: TRBV18; D: .; size: few; J: TRBJ1-4; CDR3: CASSLATGEKLFF; DNA: TGTGCCAGCTCACTAGCCACAGGGGAAAAACTGTTTTTT
V: TRBV19; D: TRBD1; size: .; J: TRBJ2-5; CDR3: CASTEGQGAQETQYF; DNA: TGTGCCAGTACCGAGGGACAGGGGGCTCAAGAGACCCAGTACTTC
V: TRBV6-5; D: .; size: .; J: TRBJ1-2; CDR3: CASSSRYIPGYTF; DNA: TGTGCCAGCAGTTCCCGGTACATTCCTGGCTACACCTTC
V: TRBV5-4; D: .; size: .; J: TRBJ1-1; CDR3: CASSSRGLGTEAFF; DNA: TGTGCCAGCAGCTCCCGAGGGTTAGGGACTGAAGCTTTCTTT
V: TRBV6-5; D: .; size: .; J: TRBJ1-2; CDR3: CASSYGGAKIYGYTF; DNA: TGTGCCAGCAGTTACGGTGGGGCGAAGATTTATGGCTACACCTTC
V: TRBV6-5; D: .; size: .; J: TRBJ1-4; CDR3: CASSYSAKEKLFF; DNA: TGTGCCAGCAGTTACTCGGCTAAGGAAAAACTGTTTTTT
V: TRBV7-2; D: TRBD2; size: .; J: TRBJ2-3; CDR3: CASSTRYGTSAATDTQYF; DNA: TGTGCCAGCAGCACCCGATACGGGACTAGCGCTGCCACAGATACGCAGTATTTT
V: TRBV4-3; D: .; size: many; J: TRBJ2-6; CDR3: CASSQDYVTGSGANVLTF; DNA: TGCGCCAGCAGCCAAGATTACGTAACAGGGTCTGGGGCCAACGTCCTGACTTTC
V: TRBV7-8; D: TRBD2; size: few; J: TRBJ2-1; CDR3: CASSGRGGLEEQFF; DNA: TGTGCCAGCTCCGGGCGGGGGGGCCTTGAGGAGCAGTTCTTC
V: TRBV11-2; D: TRBD2; size: few; J: TRBJ2-1; CDR3: CASSLSPGLARNEQFF; DNA: TGTGCCAGCAGCTTATCGCCGGGACTAGCTCGGAATGAGCAGTTCTTC
V: TRBV14; D: .; size: .; J: TRBJ2-3; CDR3: CASSQESTSPDTQYF; DNA: TGTGCCAGCAGCCAAGAGTCGACTAGTCCGGATACGCAGTATTTT
V: TRBV2; D: .; size: few; J: TRBJ1-6; CDR3: CASSWSPNSPLHF; DNA: TGTGCCAGCAGCTGGTCCCCCAATTCACCCCTCCACTTT
V: TRBV7-9; D: .; size: many; J: TRBJ2-1; CDR3: CASSLGWGDEQFF; DNA: TGTGCCAGCAGCTTGGGTTGGGGCGATGAGCAGTTCTTC
V: TRBV9; D: TRBD1; size: .; J: TRBJ2-3; CDR3: CASSPRTGTSTDTQYF; DNA: TGTGCCAGCAGCCCCCGGACAGGGACTAGCACAGATACGCAGTATTTT
V: TRBV28; D: .; size: many; J: TRBJ2-3; CDR3: CASSHHGGGQGSTDTQYF; DNA: TGTGCCAGCAGCCACCATGGGGGGGGGCAGGGGAGCACAGATACGCAGTATTTT
V: TRBV7-2; D: .; size: few; J: TRBJ1-4; CDR3: CASSPGTSPPNEKLFF; DNA: TGTGCCAGCAGCCCCGGGACCTCCCCGCCTAATGAAAAACTGTTTTTT
V: TRBV6-5; D: TRBD1; size: .; J: TRBJ1-1; CDR3: CASRWGDRNTEAFF; DNA: TGTGCCAGCAGGTGGGGGGACAGGAACACTGAAGCTTTCTTT
V: TRBV4-1; D: .; size: few; J: TRBJ1-5; CDR3: CASSQEYRESQPQHF; DNA: TGCGCCAGCAGCCAAGAGTACAGGGAAAGTCAGCCCCAGCATTTT
V: TRBV4-3; D: TRBD1; size: .; J: TRBJ1-4; CDR3: CASSQEGTGTNEKLFF; DNA: TGCGCCAGCAGCCAAGAAGGGACAGGTACTAATGAAAAACTGTTTTTT
V: TRBV24-1; D: TRBD1; size: .; J: TRBJ2-1; CDR3: CATSDYRTGANEQFF; DNA: TGTGCCACCAGTGATTATCGGACAGGGGCCAATGAGCAGTTCTTC
V: TRBV6-2/TRBV6-3; D: .; size: .; J: TRBJ2-2; CDR3: CASSYFRAGELFF; DNA: TGTGCCAGCAGTTACTTCCGAGCCGGGGAGCTGTTTTTT
V: TRBV20-1; D: .; size: few; J: TRBJ1-3; CDR3: CSASFGSSGNTIYF; DNA: TGCAGTGCTAGTTTCGGCAGCTCTGGAAACACCATATATTTT
V: TRBV7-3; D: TRBD1; size: .; J: TRBJ1-1; CDR3: CASSMTGGFVEAFF; DNA: TGTGCCAGCAGCATGACAGGGGGTTTCGTTGAAGCTTTCTTT
V: TRBV10-3; D: TRBD1; size: .; J: TRBJ2-3; CDR3: CAISGDRGLDTQYF; DNA: TGTGCCATCAGTGGGGACAGGGGTTTGGATACGCAGTATTTT
V: TRBV12-3/TRBV12-4; D: .; size: few; J: TRBJ1-6; CDR3: CASTVGRLGSPLHF; DNA: TGTGCCAGCACCGTGGGGCGGTTGGGGTCACCCCTCCACTTT
V: TRBV7-8; D: .; size: few; J: TRBJ1-5; CDR3: CASSPRMGQGQPQHF; DNA: TGTGCCAGCAGCCCAAGGATGGGGCAGGGGCAGCCCCAGCATTTT
V: TRBV4-3; D: .; size: few; J: TRBJ1-6; CDR3: CASSQDGPGGSPLHF; DNA: TGCGCCAGCAGCCAAGATGGCCCTGGCGGTTCACCCCTCCACTTT
V: TRBV5-1; D: .; size: .; J: TRBJ1-3; CDR3: CASGARDGSGNTIYF; DNA: TGCGCCAGCGGGGCCCGGGACGGCTCTGGAAACACCATATATTTT
V: TRBV20-1; D: .; size: few; J: TRBJ1-5; CDR3: CSAGAGFAQHF; DNA: TGCAGTGCTGGAGCAGGGTTTGCCCAGCATTTT
V: TRBV20-1; D: .; size: .; J: TRBJ1-1; CDR3: CSARRDKITEAFF; DNA: TGCAGTGCTAGAAGGGACAAAATCACTGAAGCTTTCTTT
V: TRBV6-5; D: .; size: .; J: TRBJ1-3; CDR3: CASKTLQGSGNTIYF; DNA: TGTGCCAGCAAAACTCTCCAGGGCTCTGGAAACACCATATATTTT
V: TRBV7-9; D: .; size: .; J: TRBJ2-4; CDR3: CASSLTVGAGNIQYF; DNA: TGTGCCAGCAGCCTGACAGTCGGGGCTGGAAACATTCAGTACTTC
V: TRBV7-8; D: TRBD1; size: .; J: TRBJ2-7; CDR3: CASSPLRHGTGAYEQYF; DNA: TGTGCCAGCAGCCCCTTGAGGCATGGGACAGGGGCCTACGAGCAGTACTTC
V: TRBV4-1; D: .; size: .; J: TRBJ1-3; CDR3: CASSPAVGGSGNTIYF; DNA: TGCGCCAGCAGCCCCGCGGTTGGGGGCTCTGGAAACACCATATATTTT
V: TRBV6-5; D: .; size: few; J: TRBJ1-6; CDR3: CASSYDVTPNSPLHF; DNA: TGTGCCAGCAGTTACGACGTGACACCAAATTCACCCCTCCACTTT
V: TRBV29-1; D: .; size: .; J: TRBJ1-1; CDR3: CSAPNPGLPGTEAFF; DNA: TGCAGCGCCCCAAACCCGGGCCTCCCCGGGACTGAAGCTTTCTTT
V: TRBV10-3; D: .; size: .; J: TRBJ2-7; CDR3: CAIRDWDNEQYF; DNA: TGTGCCATCAGGGATTGGGACAACGAGCAGTACTTC
V: TRBV15; D: TRBD1; size: .; J: TRBJ2-1; CDR3: CATSRDRDRGRYNEQFF; DNA: TGTGCCACCAGCAGAGACCGAGACAGGGGGAGGTACAATGAGCAGTTCTTC
V: TRBV5-6; D: .; size: .; J: TRBJ2-7; CDR3: CASSLLGTYEQYF; DNA: TGTGCCAGCAGCTTGTTGGGGACCTACGAGCAGTACTTC
V: TRBV6-5; D: .; size: many; J: TRBJ1-3; CDR3: CASSYADVAGNTIYF; DNA: TGTGCCAGCAGTTACGCAGACGTCGCCGGAAACACCATATATTTT
V: TRBV5-1; D: .; size: few; J: TRBJ2-3; CDR3: CASSSNPAGAGADTQYF; DNA: TGCGCCAGCAGCTCCAACCCGGCGGGGGCCGGTGCAGATACGCAGTATTTT
V: TRBV7-2; D: TRBD1; size: few; J: TRBJ2-3; CDR3: CASRSQGLDTQYF; DNA: TGTGCCAGCAGGTCACAGGGGTTAGATACGCAGTATTTT
V: TRBV4-1; D: TRBD1; size: .; J: TRBJ1-1; CDR3: CASSQGGPGTGNGDGTEAFF; DNA: TGCGCCAGCAGCCAAGGGGGTCCCGGGACAGGGAACGGCGATGGCACTGAAGCTTTCTTT
V: TRBV7-2; D: TRBD1; size: few; J: TRBJ1-2; CDR3: CASSPPTGIYGYTF; DNA: TGTGCCAGCAGCCCGCCGACAGGGATCTATGGCTACACCTTC
V: TRBV5-1; D: .; size: few; J: TRBJ2-5; CDR3: CASSLEGGRQETQYF; DNA: TGCGCCAGCAGCTTGGAGGGGGGCCGACAAGAGACCCAGTACTTC
V: TRBV6-6; D: .; size: .; J: TRBJ2-3; CDR3: CASSYTGTTDTQYF; DNA: TGTGCCAGCAGTTATACGGGGACCACAGATACGCAGTATTTT
V: TRBV29-1; D: .; size: once; J: TRBJ1-2; CDR3: CSVETGSRIGYTF; DNA: TGCAGCGTCGAGACCGGGTCCCGTATTGGCTACACCTTC
V: TRBV6-5; D: .; size: .; J: TRBJ2-6; CDR3: CASSYSANSGANVLTF; DNA: TGTGCCAGCAGTTACTCGGCCAACTCTGGGGCCAACGTCCTGACTTTC